Listed below are T cell receptor beta chains from one sample, sequenced in a study of blood T cell repertoires in COVID-19. Profiling relied on immunoSEQ multiplex PCR, and the TCRdb table lists in-frame clones only, not all of them. The sample gives roughly 260,000 clones, 80% to 95% of which show up once; less than 2.5% is in the top ten. The material sequenced was PBMCs or T cells enriched from blood (not recorded which). These TCRs come from a woman in her late teens or twenties who had recovered from COVID-19. The CDR3 runs from the conserved cysteine through the conserved F or W. The order of the fields is CDR3 DNA, CDR3 protein, D gene, J gene, clone size, CDR3 length, V gene. D genes are given only for firm matches. Where a row states a size, it is once, few, many or the class of an expanded clone; other rows omit it.

DNA: TGTGCCAGCAGCTCCGGGACAGGGGATGGCTACACCTTC
CDR3: CASSSGTGDGYTF
D: TRBD1
J: TRBJ1-2
size: NA
length: 13
V: TRBV7-2

DNA: TGTGCCAGCCGTACCTCAGGGGATAATTCACCCCTCCACTTT
CDR3: CASRTSGDNSPLHF
D: NA
J: TRBJ1-6
size: NA
length: 14
V: TRBV6-5

DNA: TGTGCCAGCAGCTTAGCGGGGGGGTCTGCTGAAGCTTTCTTT
CDR3: CASSLAGGSAEAFF
D: NA
J: TRBJ1-1
size: NA
length: 14
V: TRBV7-2

DNA: TGTGCCAGCAGTCCCACCCGGGGGGGGCTTCGCAATTCACCCCTCCACTTT
CDR3: CASSPTRGGLRNSPLHF
D: NA
J: TRBJ1-6
size: NA
length: 17
V: TRBV2

DNA: TGCGCCAGCGGTCGCGGGTGGGAGGGCCCCTACAATGAGCAGTTCTTC
CDR3: CASGRGWEGPYNEQFF
D: TRBD2
J: TRBJ2-1
size: NA
length: 16
V: TRBV4-1

DNA: TGTGCCAGCTCCCTGAGCCCGGACAGCCGAAACTATGGCTACACCTTC
CDR3: CASSLSPDSRNYGYTF
D: NA
J: TRBJ1-2
size: NA
length: 16
V: TRBV18

DNA: TGTGCCAGCAGCTTGGGGGCGGGAGAGAACAATGAGCAGTTCTTC
CDR3: CASSLGAGENNEQFF
D: NA
J: TRBJ2-1
size: NA
length: 15
V: TRBV9

DNA: TGTGCCAGCAGTCCGACAGATTCACCCCTCCACTTT
CDR3: CASSPTDSPLHF
D: NA
J: TRBJ1-6
size: few
length: 12
V: TRBV12-3/TRBV12-4

DNA: TGCAGCGTTGAGGGGGGAGATGGCTACACCTTC
CDR3: CSVEGGDGYTF
D: NA
J: TRBJ1-2
size: NA
length: 11
V: TRBV29-1

DNA: TGTGCCAGCAGTCCCTGGACAGGGAGCTATGGCTACACCTTC
CDR3: CASSPWTGSYGYTF
D: TRBD1
J: TRBJ1-2
size: NA
length: 14
V: TRBV27

DNA: TGTGCCAGCAGTTACTTCGGACAAGGGAACACTGAAGCTTTCTTT
CDR3: CASSYFGQGNTEAFF
D: NA
J: TRBJ1-1
size: once
length: 15
V: TRBV6-5

DNA: TGTGCCGCCTGCCGGGATACGCAGTATTTT
CDR3: CAACRDTQYF
D: NA
J: TRBJ2-3
size: NA
length: 10
V: TRBV11-3

DNA: TGTGCCAGCAGTTTATCCCCCTTTGGAGGGTCCTACGAGCAGTACTTC
CDR3: CASSLSPFGGSYEQYF
D: NA
J: TRBJ2-7
size: NA
length: 16
V: TRBV27

DNA: TGTGCCAGCAGTTATGAATTCCGAGGGTCCGGCTACACCTTC
CDR3: CASSYEFRGSGYTF
D: NA
J: TRBJ1-2
size: once
length: 14
V: TRBV6-5

DNA: TGCAGGAAACTAGCAGAACAGACCCAGTACTTC
CDR3: CRKLAEQTQYF
D: NA
J: TRBJ2-5
size: NA
length: 11
V: TRBV20-1

DNA: TGTGCCAGCTCACCACCAGGGGATGGAGATCAGCCCCAGCATTTT
CDR3: CASSPPGDGDQPQHF
D: NA
J: TRBJ1-5
size: NA
length: 15
V: TRBV18

DNA: TGTGCCAGTACCGCCAGTGACATCTACGAGCAGTACTTC
CDR3: CASTASDIYEQYF
D: NA
J: TRBJ2-7
size: NA
length: 13
V: TRBV19

DNA: TGTGCCAGCAGCCTCCAGATCCCGGGACACGCGAACTATGGCTACACCTTC
CDR3: CASSLQIPGHANYGYTF
D: NA
J: TRBJ1-2
size: once
length: 17
V: TRBV7-8